This T cell receptor (beta chain) was recovered during a study of CD8+ T cells in alopecia areata. Study information: Tofacitinib lasted 6 to 18 months, then 6 months off drug. Study conclusions and caveats: Lesional scalp, especially alopecia totalis/universalis, showed higher clonality than normal scalp.

This sample's treatment: oral pan-JAK inhibitor, 5-10 mg twice daily. cDNA serving as the sequencing template came from extracted, reverse transcribed RNA. Data came from immunoSEQ multiplex PCR; TCRdb stores just in-frame clones and leaves some out. The data show 200,000 or so clones, about 62% seen once. For this clone: The target antigen is unknown.

The sequenced sample was CD4+ T cells sorted from blood, obtained at week 24, from a patient treated with tofacitinib. This clonotype was obtained from a human donor with alopecia areata.

CDR3 sequence: CASSQRQDNQPQHF. In DNA, the CDR3 is TGTGCCAGCAGTCAGCGACAGGACAATCAGCCCCAGCATTTT. This rearrangement joins TRBV6-6 to TRBJ1-5; D is perhaps TRBD1 (6 bases). Germline V gives CDR1 MNHNY, CDR2 SVGAGI (reference sequence). V lost 5 bases to trimming and J lost 3 bases, with 11 bases between them. The CDR3 runs to 14 residues.